These 32 T cell receptor beta chains were sequenced from one sample in a study of response to subunit inactivated influenza vaccine. One entry per CDR3 protein results from TCRdb running MiXCR on the RT-PCR reads. This sample has approximately 500,000 distinct CDR3 sequences; under 30% occur once, and the top ten carry approximately 3%. This sample also appeared in a second study, on T cells expressing NK-cell markers. That publication notes: Libraries used 5'RACE template switching adding universal primer site and UMIs.

The source material was CD4+ T cells sorted from PBMCs, sampled about 12 days after vaccination. The source is a man in his forties or fifties who received an inactivated influenza vaccine.

This sequence joins TRBV18 and TRBJ1-1; D not certain. Trimming pared 1 base from V and 10 bases from J, leaving 10 bases between. The CDR3 is 12 residues long. Germline V gene lookup returns CDR1 KGHSH and CDR2 LQKENI. CDR3 DNA sequence: TGTGCCAGCTCACCACTAGTTTATTCAGCTTTCTTT. Amino acid sequence: CASSPLVYSAFF.

This rearrangement joins TRBV5-1 to TRBJ1-1; 10 bases line up with TRBD1. The germline CDR1 and CDR2 sequences are SGHRS and YFSETQ. This CDR3 contains 16 residues. With V trimmed by 4 bases and J by 0 bases, 6 bases remained unmatched. The CDR3 region is CASSPGQGTMNTEAFF. The CDR3 DNA reads as TGCGCCAGCAGCCCGGGACAGGGGACCATGAACACTGAAGCTTTCTTT.

V gene TRBV11-1 combines with J gene TRBJ2-1; TRBD2 matches 10 bases. Germline V lookup: CDR1 SGHAT, CDR2 FQDESV (reference sequence). Trimming removed 5 bases from V and 0 bases from J; junction bases left unmatched: 10. The CDR3 is made up of 18 amino acids. The CDR3 here is CASSTPHQREGSYNEQFF. Written as DNA, the CDR3 is TGTGCCAGCAGCACACCCCATCAGCGGGAGGGCTCCTACAATGAGCAGTTCTTC.

The chain uses TRBV7-3 and TRBJ2-1; 7 positions agree with TRBD1. The CDR3 is 14 residues long. Looked up from germline, CDR1 is SGHTA and CDR2 is FQGTGA. The trim removed 5 bases at V and 5 bases at J, leaving 6 bases unmatched. The CDR3 DNA reads as TGTGCCAGCAGCAGGGACAGAAAGGACAATGAGCAGTTCTTC. It codes for CASSRDRKDNEQFF.

This clonotype was observed a handful of times. This chain connects TRBV12-3 or TRBV12-4 to TRBJ2-3; a weak D match, TRBD2 (7 bases). V was trimmed by 3 bases and J by 5 bases, leaving 12 bases between them. This CDR3 has 14 amino acids. The CDR3 reads CASSFGGAVDTQYF. CDR3 coding DNA: TGTGCCAGCAGTTTTGGGGGGGCAGTAGATACGCAGTATTTT.

There are many counts of this clonotype. The chain has TRBV7-8 and TRBJ2-3; a weak D match, TRBD1 (6 bases). The CDR3 runs 13 residues. The V gene lost 2 bases and the J gene lost 6 bases, with 9 bases spanning the gap. Per the germline V gene, CDR1 is SGHVS and CDR2 is FQNEAQ. The CDR3: CASSLPDRDTQYF. CDR3 nucleotides: TGTGCCAGCAGCTTACCAGACAGGGATACGCAGTATTTT.

This clonotype was detected only a few times. A much larger clone differs by one base, so this may be a read error. V usage is TRBV6-1 and J usage is TRBJ2-1; D unclear. Trimming shortened V by 6 bases and J by 6 bases, and 15 bases separated the two germline ends. The germline gives CDR1 MNHNS, CDR2 SASEGT. This CDR3 is 14 amino acids long. This CDR3 reads CASSHVSISNEQFF. The DNA of the CDR3 is TGTGCCAGCAGCCACGTGTCGATCAGCAATGAGCAGTTCTTC.

The J gene is TRBJ2-7, the V gene TRBV2, with 7 nucleotides matching TRBD1. This CDR3 contains 14 residues. CDR1 and CDR2 from the germline V gene are SNHLY and FYNNEI. Trimming took 6 bases from V and 7 from J; bases not matched to a gene: 12. The CDR3 protein is CASRLGQAGEEQYF. The CDR3, as DNA: TGTGCCAGCAGGCTAGGACAGGCCGGGGAGGAGCAGTACTTC.

A remark on this clonotype: A much more abundant neighbour one base away suggests this may be a read error. The chain carries TRBV4-3 and TRBJ2-6, with D perhaps TRBD1 or TRBD2 (5 bases each). CDR3 length: 18 residues. CDR1 LGHNA and CDR2 YSLEER come from the germline V gene. CDR3 loop: CASSQDEGPLSGADVLTF. The CDR3 nucleotides are TGCGCCAGCAGCCAAGACGAGGGCCCCCTCTCTGGGGCCGACGTCCTGACTTTC.

This clonotype was seen many times. The chain couples TRBV5-5 to TRBJ2-5, with D possibly TRBD1 on 6 matching bases. Germline V CDR1 and CDR2: SGHKS, YYEKEE (reference sequence). The CDR3 consists of 13 residues. V was trimmed by 2 bases and J by 2 bases, leaving 7 bases between them. CDR3 nucleotide sequence: TGTGCCAGCAGCTTTGGGACACAAGAGACCCAGTACTTC. It encodes CASSFGTQETQYF.

CDR3 nucleotide sequence: TGCGCCAGCAGCGCCGTAGCGGCGCCAAGCACAGATACGCAGTATTTT. This gives the protein CASSAVAAPSTDTQYF. The chain combines TRBV5-1 with TRBJ2-3, with D perhaps TRBD2 (6 bases). CDR3 size: 16 residues. Germline values: CDR1 SGHRS, CDR2 YFSETQ. The ends were cut back, 4 bases at V and 0 bases at J, with 15 bases in the middle.

This clonotype has only a few counts. The V gene is TRBV2, the J gene TRBJ2-4; 11 bases are shared with TRBD1. V lost 3 bases and J lost 8; bases outside the gene matches: 9. This CDR3 comprises 16 residues. From germline, CDR1 is SNHLY and CDR2 FYNNEI. CDR3 nucleotides: TGTGCCAGCAGTGACCTGAGGGACAGGGGGTTGGACATTCAGTACTTC. Amino acid sequence: CASSDLRDRGLDIQYF.

The chain is built from TRBV6-2 or TRBV6-3 and TRBJ2-1, with D possibly TRBD2 on 6 matching bases. This CDR3 comprises 13 residues. V was cut by 4 bases and J by 11 bases, with 15 bases left in between. CDR1 is MNHEY and CDR2 is SVGEGT in the germline V gene. The CDR3 nucleotides are TGTGCCAGCAGTTTTCGGACCACTAGCCAGCAGTTCTTC. It translates to CASSFRTTSQQFF.

This clonotype was counted ten times or more. This chain joins TRBV5-1 and TRBJ2-7, with 10 bases identical to TRBD1. V gave up 1 base and J gave up 4 bases; unmatched junction bases: 5. The germline gives CDR1 SGHRS, CDR2 YFSETQ. The CDR3 has 15 residues. The CDR3 DNA follows: TGCGCCAGCAGCTTGCCTGGGACAGGGGCATACGAGCAGTACTTC. Its translation is CASSLPGTGAYEQYF.

The chain has TRBV7-2 and TRBJ1-3; D unclear. Looked up from germline, CDR1 is SGHTA and CDR2 is FQGNSA. The CDR3 sequence is 11 residues long. Trimming shortened V by 4 bases and J by 8 bases, and 6 bases separated the two germline ends. The CDR3, as DNA: TGTGCCAGCAGCTCAGTTGACACCATATATTTT. It encodes CASSSVDTIYF.

This clonotype turned up a few times. V and J are TRBV28 and TRBJ1-1; D might be TRBD1 (5 bases). The CDR3 is 14 residues long. The V gene's germline CDR1 is MDHEN and CDR2 SYDVKM. The germline V and J ends were trimmed by 7 bases and 10 bases, with 22 bases remaining between them. CDR3 in DNA: TGTGCCAGCACCCTTGTGGGACTACCAAGAGGAGCTTTCTTT. Amino acid sequence: CASTLVGLPRGAFF.

In this sample, this clonotype turned up a few times. This rearrangement joins TRBV5-1 to TRBJ2-7; D is perhaps TRBD1 (6 bases). Between the trimmed V and J ends, which lost 0 bases and 5 bases, there was a span of 15 bases. Germline CDR1 reads SGHRS; CDR2 reads YFSETQ. The CDR3 runs to 15 residues. Written as DNA, the CDR3 is TGCGCCAGCAGCTTGGCCTCACAGGGAATCGACGAGCAGTACTTC. Translation: CASSLASQGIDEQYF.

This clonotype occurred a few times. This CDR3 is CASTQVNYGYTF. In DNA form, the CDR3 reads TGTGCCAGCACCCAAGTCAACTATGGCTACACCTTC. The chain couples TRBV28 to TRBJ1-2; no definite D call. Trimming left V 7 bases short and J 2 bases short, with 8 bases between. CDR1 is MDHEN and CDR2 is SYDVKM in the germline V gene. This CDR3 region has 12 residues.

The chain combines TRBV3-1 with TRBJ2-2; perhaps TRBD1 as D (5 bases). Germline V gene lookup returns CDR1 LGHDT and CDR2 YNNKEL (reference sequence). This CDR3 is 14 amino acids long. The ends were cut back, 4 bases at V and 5 bases at J, with 11 bases in the middle. CDR3 bases: TGTGCCAGCAGCCCTTTACAGGTTACCGGGGAGCTGTTTTTT. Translation gives CASSPLQVTGELFF.

This clonotype was counted between two and nine times. The genes are TRBV28 and TRBJ2-6; D is undetermined. CDR1 is MDHEN, CDR2 SYDVKM, per germline. The CDR3 length is 20 residues. V lost 5 bases and J 0 bases, leaving 23 bases between the germline ends. The CDR3 spells CASSRFKLGNFISGANVLTF. DNA of the CDR3: TGTGCCAGCAGTCGATTTAAACTTGGGAATTTTATCTCTGGGGCCAACGTCCTGACTTTC.

The CDR3 sequence: CAISESLAEHTQYF. For the CDR3, the DNA is TGTGCCATCAGTGAGTCACTTGCTGAGCATACGCAGTATTTT. J is TRBJ2-3 and V is TRBV10-3; no clear D gene. Germline loops: CDR1 ENHRY, CDR2 SYGVKD. The CDR3 has 14 amino acids. Trimming shortened V by 0 bases and J by 7 bases, and 11 bases separated the two germline ends.

This clonotype was counted between two and nine times. The V and J genes are TRBV29-1 and TRBJ2-7; D not certain. CDR1 is SQVTM, CDR2 ANQGSEA, per germline. V was clipped by 7 bases and J by 6 bases, with 19 bases between them. This CDR3 region has 13 residues. CDR3 protein: CSAERTPPGEQYF. CDR3 nucleotide sequence: TGCAGCGCCGAGAGGACCCCGCCGGGCGAGCAGTACTTC.

Turning to this clonotype: The limits of the CDR3 on the DNA are not certain, so only TCRdb's listed CDR3 is given. This chain connects TRBV27 to TRBJ2-7; the table's D call of TRBD2 was not tested on the DNA. Germline V gene lookup returns CDR1 MNHEY and CDR2 SMNVEV (reference sequence). The CDR3 length is 14 residues, termini included. This chain's CDR3 is CASSSSGLGTEQYF.

A remark on this clonotype: A single base separates this from a much larger clone, so it may be a read error. The genes are TRBV19 and TRBJ2-5; unclear D gene. The CDR3 length is 14 residues. Per the germline V gene, CDR1 is LNHDA and CDR2 is SQIVND (reference sequence). Trimming cost V 3 bases and J 3 bases, with 11 bases left between them. CDR3 bases: TGTGCCAGTAGTATGAGCCGGATAAAAGAGACCCAGTACTTC. Its protein product is CASSMSRIKETQYF.

The V and J genes are TRBV20-1 and TRBJ1-1; D is perhaps TRBD1 (5 bases). V was clipped by 1 base and J by 2 bases, with 8 bases between them. Germline V gives CDR1 DFQATT, CDR2 SNEGSKA (reference sequence). The CDR3 spans 13 residues. CDR3 in DNA: TGCAGTGCTAGAGTTGACAGTAACACTGAAGCTTTCTTT. It is translated as CSARVDSNTEAFF.

This clonotype was seen a few times. CDR3 coding DNA: TGTGCCACCAGTGACCCCCAAGGACAGGGGGGCTACAATGAGCAGTTCTTC. It yields the protein CATSDPQGQGGYNEQFF. The gene calls are TRBV24-1 and TRBJ2-1; 10 nucleotides match TRBD1. Germline assignment: CDR1 KGHDR and CDR2 SFDVKD. Trimming at V came to 4 bases and at J to 3 bases, leaving 8 bases not matched to a gene. The CDR3 is 17 residues long.

V gene TRBV5-1 combines with J gene TRBJ2-5, with D perhaps TRBD1 or TRBD2 (5 bases each). V was trimmed by 1 base and J by 2 bases, leaving 15 bases between them. Germline V gives CDR1 SGHRS, CDR2 YFSETQ. This CDR3 contains 16 residues. The CDR3 DNA follows: TGCGCCAGCAGCTTGACGGGGCTAGCTATACAAGAGACCCAGTACTTC. It yields the protein CASSLTGLAIQETQYF.

This clonotype was observed a few times. The chain employs TRBV20-1 and TRBJ2-4; D gene uncertain. The germline CDR1 and CDR2 sequences are DFQATT and SNEGSKA (reference sequence). The length of the CDR3 is 10 residues. Trimming shortened V by 5 bases and J by 2 bases, and 1 base separated the two germline ends. The CDR3 region has the DNA TGCAGTGCTCCCAAAAACATTCAGTACTTC. As protein: CSAPKNIQYF.

This clonotype appeared many times. The rearrangement joins TRBV4-2 to TRBJ1-2; D is undetermined. CDR3 length: 15 residues. The V and J ends lost 2 bases and 2 bases respectively, with 12 bases between them. Germline CDR1 LGHNA, CDR2 YNFKEQ. The CDR3 DNA reads as TGTGCCAGCAGCCAAAGGCCAGAGACCAACTATGGCTACACCTTC. Translating it yields CASSQRPETNYGYTF.

The chain couples TRBV7-2 to TRBJ2-7; D ambiguous. The CDR3 extends over 15 amino acids. Looked up from germline, CDR1 is SGHTA and CDR2 is FQGNSA. V was clipped by 5 bases and J by 3 bases, with 17 bases between them. In DNA form, the CDR3 reads TGTGCCAGCAGCCCCGTTCCCTACGACATCTACGAGCAGTACTTC. It is translated as CASSPVPYDIYEQYF.

The chain links TRBV6-1 to TRBJ2-7; D assignment may be TRBD1 or TRBD2 (6 bases each). Germline V gene data show CDR1 as MNHNS and CDR2 as SASEGT. V lost 8 bases and J 4 bases, leaving 15 bases between the germline ends. This CDR3 spans 13 amino acids. The CDR3 bases are TGTGCCAGCGGGGGGCCCTTGAGGTACGAGCAGTACTTC. It yields the protein CASGGPLRYEQYF.

The rearrangement links TRBV6-1 to TRBJ1-6; 7 bases are shared with TRBD1. The CDR3 is made up of 15 amino acids. V lost 3 bases and J lost 7; bases outside the gene matches: 6. Germline V gives CDR1 MNHNS, CDR2 SASEGT. The CDR3 nucleotides read TGTGCCAGCAGTGAGGCACAGGGGTGGAATTCACCCCTCCACTTT. Translated, it gives CASSEAQGWNSPLHF.